One and the same sample provided the 20 T cell receptor beta chains below, sequenced in a study of blood T cell repertoires in COVID-19. The data were produced by immunoSEQ multiplex PCR, yet TCRdb's version contains in-frame clones alone and is incomplete. In the table there are just under 65,000 clones, around four fifths of which are singletons. The source material was peripheral blood. These receptors all stem from a human donor in a cohort sampled during active COVID-19.

The chain joins TRBV6-5 to TRBJ1-1; weak D call: TRBD1 (6 bases). This CDR3 spans 13 amino acids. Germline CDR1 MNHEY, CDR2 SVGAGI. The V gene lost 6 bases and the J gene lost 4 bases, with 12 bases spanning the gap. In nucleotides, the CDR3 is TGTGCCAGCAGCGCAGACAGGCTCACTGAAGCTTTCTTT. This gives the protein CASSADRLTEAFF.

V is TRBV5-1 and J is TRBJ1-1, with unresolved D. The CDR3 extends over 13 amino acids. CDR1 and CDR2 from the germline V gene are SGHRS and YFSETQ. The ends were cut back, 0 bases at V and 8 bases at J, with 11 bases in the middle. Written as DNA, the CDR3 is TGCGCCAGCAGCTTGGCGTCCTCCCGGGAAGCTTTCTTT. It translates to CASSLASSREAFF.

The chain carries TRBV6-5 and TRBJ2-3; D not certain. From germline, CDR1 is MNHEY and CDR2 SVGAGI. There are 13 residues in the CDR3. Trimming removed 6 bases at V and 4 bases at J, with 11 bases between. CDR3 amino acids: CASSVVASDTQYF. The CDR3 DNA reads TGTGCCAGCAGCGTTGTAGCTTCAGATACGCAGTATTTT.

The V call is TRBV7-2, the J call TRBJ2-1, with 8 bases that match TRBD2. CDR3 length: 15 amino acids. V lost 5 bases to trimming and J lost 4 bases; unmatched junction nucleotides: 7. CDR1 is SGHTA, CDR2 FQGNSA, per germline. The CDR3 DNA sequence: TGTGCCAGCAGCCTTTCCAGCGGGGGTTACAATGAGCAGTTCTTC. The encoded protein is CASSLSSGGYNEQFF.

This chain links TRBV5-8 with TRBJ2-3; D is unclear. The CDR3 length is 15 residues. V was shortened by 4 bases and J by 1 base, with 13 bases between the two germline ends. The germline gives CDR1 SGHTS, CDR2 YDEGEE. The CDR3 DNA follows: TGTGCCAGCAGCCTGGGATCAAGAGGCACAGATACGCAGTATTTT. Protein sequence: CASSLGSRGTDTQYF.

The chain employs TRBV5-1 and TRBJ1-1; tentatively, D is TRBD1 (6 bases). Germline CDR1 SGHRS, CDR2 YFSETQ. This CDR3 is 15 amino acids long. The V gene lost 0 bases and the J gene lost 1 base, with 10 bases spanning the gap. The CDR3 protein is CASSLGLTGNTEAFF. The CDR3 coding sequence is TGCGCCAGCAGCTTGGGCCTGACAGGGAACACTGAAGCTTTCTTT.

The chain carries TRBV5-5 and TRBJ2-1, with D perhaps TRBD2 (5 bases). CDR1 SGHKS and CDR2 YYEKEE come from the germline V gene (reference sequence). Trimming stripped 1 base from V and 4 bases from J, with 15 bases between. There are 16 residues in the CDR3. The CDR3 sequence is CASSLPGVAVYNEQFF. The DNA for the CDR3 is TGTGCCAGCAGCTTGCCCGGGGTAGCAGTGTACAATGAGCAGTTCTTC.

In DNA form, the CDR3 reads TGTGCCAGCTCACCGGGATTAGCGGGGGTCTTAAGGTCAGATACGCAGTATTTT. It specifies CASSPGLAGVLRSDTQYF. The chain employs TRBV18 and TRBJ2-3; 9 bases match TRBD2. The CDR3 contains 18 residues. Germline V gives CDR1 KGHSH, CDR2 LQKENI. V trimming: 3 bases; J trimming: 4 bases; junction bases outside the gene matches: 14.

The chain couples TRBV2 to TRBJ1-1; the D is unclear. Germline V lookup: CDR1 SNHLY, CDR2 FYNNEI. The CDR3 totals 14 residues. The ends were cut back, 0 bases at V and 4 bases at J, with 9 bases in the middle. The chain's CDR3 is CASSEALSSTEAFF. In DNA, the CDR3 is TGTGCCAGCAGTGAAGCGCTCAGTTCCACTGAAGCTTTCTTT.

The chain carries TRBV5-1 and TRBJ1-4; 8 bases fit TRBD1. Per the germline V gene, CDR1 is SGHRS and CDR2 is YFSETQ. V was pared by 1 base and J by 3 bases, with 5 bases of the junction left unmatched. This CDR3 spans 16 amino acids. As DNA, the CDR3 is TGCGCCAGCAGCTTGCCCACGGGACAGGCTAATGAAAAACTGTTTTTT. This codes for CASSLPTGQANEKLFF.

V usage is TRBV7-8 and J usage is TRBJ1-1; D remains unclear. Trimming took off 1 base at V and 1 base at J, with 13 bases between the two ends. The CDR3 spans 16 residues. Per germline, CDR1 SGHVS and CDR2 FQNEAQ. CDR3 nucleotides: TGTGCCAGCAGCTTAGGGGTTGGAGGTTCGAACACTGAAGCTTTCTTT. Encoded protein: CASSLGVGGSNTEAFF.

The chain is built from TRBV5-8 and TRBJ1-1, with a weak D call TRBD1 (5 bases). With 5 bases removed from V and 9 bases from J, the gap between germline ends came to 11 bases. Germline values: CDR1 SGHTS, CDR2 YDEGEE. The length of the CDR3 is 11 residues. The CDR3 is CASRGPVQAFF. CDR3 bases: TGTGCCAGCAGGGGGCCAGTGCAAGCTTTCTTT.

The rearrangement joins TRBV9 to TRBJ2-7, with 11 bases that match TRBD1. The length of the CDR3 is 15 residues. V lost 7 bases, J lost 6 bases, and 12 bases stayed unmatched. The germline gives CDR1 SGDLS, CDR2 YYNGEE. CDR3 nucleotide sequence: TGTGCCAGCTCCCTAAGGGGGACAGGGGGGTTCGAGCAGTACTTC. It specifies CASSLRGTGGFEQYF.

The genes are TRBV5-1 and TRBJ2-1; D is undetermined. The CDR3 covers 14 residues. Germline CDR1 reads SGHRS; CDR2 reads YFSETQ. V dropped 0 bases and J dropped 10 bases, with 14 bases sitting between them. The CDR3, as DNA: TGCGCCAGCAGCTTGGACCAGGCTTGGCGAGAGCAGTTCTTC. Residues: CASSLDQAWREQFF.

CDR3: CASSPLAGRGEKLFF. The CDR3, as DNA: TGTGCCAGCTCACCTCTGGCAGGGCGGGGTGAAAAACTGTTTTTT. The J gene is TRBJ1-4, the V gene TRBV18; TRBD1 is a possible D gene (5 bases). The germline gives CDR1 KGHSH, CDR2 LQKENI. Trimming cost V 3 bases and J 7 bases, with 15 bases left between them. This CDR3 is built from 15 residues.

This chain joins TRBV18 and TRBJ2-3; possible D gene TRBD2, 5 bases. Trimming removed 5 bases from V and 4 bases from J, with 13 bases in between. This CDR3 has 14 residues. Germline values: CDR1 KGHSH, CDR2 LQKENI. Written as DNA, the CDR3 is TGTGCCAGCTCAGAGACTACCACCCCAGATACGCAGTATTTT. It yields the protein CASSETTTPDTQYF.

This clone was seen once. The CDR3 region is CATSDPNPPNEQFF. Written as DNA, the CDR3 is TGTGCCACCAGTGACCCTAATCCCCCCAATGAGCAGTTCTTC. V usage is TRBV24-1 and J usage is TRBJ2-1; D remains ambiguous. Germline assignment: CDR1 KGHDR and CDR2 SFDVKD. Trimming took 4 bases from V and 6 from J, leaving 12 bases between them. This CDR3 comprises 14 residues.

This sequence joins TRBV2 and TRBJ2-5; the match to TRBD1 covers 11 bases. The CDR3 loop spans 15 amino acids. Germline CDR1 SNHLY, CDR2 FYNNEI. V lost 5 bases to trimming and J lost 6 bases; unmatched junction nucleotides: 8. The CDR3 spells CASSSRTGGIQTQYF. The CDR3 bases are TGTGCCAGCAGTTCCAGGACAGGGGGCATTCAGACCCAGTACTTC.

This clone appeared a few times. The genes are TRBV24-1 and TRBJ2-1; 11 bases match TRBD2. Germline V gene lookup returns CDR1 KGHDR and CDR2 SFDVKD. The CDR3 sequence is 16 residues long. The J segment lost 7 bases and the V segment lost 4 bases, leaving 8 bases of the junction unmatched. The CDR3 DNA reads as TGTGCCACCAGTGACGCTAGCGGGAGGCACCAGAATGAGCAGTTCTTC. This codes for CATSDASGRHQNEQFF.

V gene TRBV2 combines with J gene TRBJ1-5, with 7 nucleotides matching TRBD1. This CDR3 has 13 amino acids. The junction had 9 bases not matched to a gene; V was cut back by 10 bases and J by 6 bases. Germline V CDR1 and CDR2: SNHLY, FYNNEI. The DNA of the CDR3 is TGTGCCATAACAACAGGGGTCAGTCAGCCCCAGCATTTT. Its translation: CAITTGVSQPQHF. Using reference TRBV2 and TRBJ1-5 for the parts outside the CDR3, the full variable domain is EPEVTQTPSHQVTQMGQEVILRCVPISNHLYFYWYRQILGQKVEFLVSFYNNEISEKSEIFDDQFSVERPDGSNFTLKIRSTKLEDSAMYFCAITTGVSQPQHFGDGTRLSIL.